This T cell receptor beta chain was captured by sequencing in a study of T cell repertoires in cytomegalovirus infection. Whole-study findings and limits: Identification of carriers of CMV plus the relevant HLA was achieved through cumulative public TCR beta family frequency.

TCRdb recomputed calls from the reads with MiXCR, one row per CDR3 protein. The sample carries about 63,000 distinct CDR3 sequences, roughly a fifth recorded once. With respect to this clonotype: What it binds is unknown.

V lost 8 bases, J lost 6 bases, and 6 bases stayed unmatched. The CDR3 has 13 residues. The sequenced sample was CD8+ T cells from cultured PBMCs, obtained from culture after CMV antigen stimulation. The chain uses TRBV12-3 or TRBV12-4 and TRBJ2-3; 9 nucleotides align to TRBD2. This clonotype was obtained from a human donor in good health (CMV status not recorded). Some clones in this sample may be carry-over from other donors' samples. CDR3 protein: CASLAGGPDTQYF. The CDR3 DNA reads as TGTGCCAGCCTCGCGGGGGGGCCGGATACGCAGTATTTT.